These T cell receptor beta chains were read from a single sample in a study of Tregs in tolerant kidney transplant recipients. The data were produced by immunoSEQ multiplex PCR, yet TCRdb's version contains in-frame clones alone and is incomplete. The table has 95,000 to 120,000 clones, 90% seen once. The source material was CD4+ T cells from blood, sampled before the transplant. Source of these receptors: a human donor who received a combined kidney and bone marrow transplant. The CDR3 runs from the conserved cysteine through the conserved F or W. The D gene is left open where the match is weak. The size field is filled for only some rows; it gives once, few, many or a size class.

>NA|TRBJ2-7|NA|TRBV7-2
TGTGCCAGCAGCTTAGTAACCGGGGAGGTGGAGCAGTACTTC
CASSLVTGEVEQYF
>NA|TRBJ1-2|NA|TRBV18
TGTGCCAGCTCACCACGGTTAGCAAACTATGGCTACACCTTC
CASSPRLANYGYTF
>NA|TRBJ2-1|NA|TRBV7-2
TGTGCCAGCAGCTTGAGGGGCGGGAAAGGAAATGAGCAGTTCTTC
CASSLRGGKGNEQFF
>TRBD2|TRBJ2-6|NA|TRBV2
TGTGCCAGCAGTGTTAAGGGACTAGCGGTATTTTCTGGGGCCAACGTCCTGACTTTC
CASSVKGLAVFSGANVLTF
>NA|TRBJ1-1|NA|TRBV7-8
TGTGCCAGCAGCTTGCTGACAGGAGGCGTCGCTTTCTTT
CASSLLTGGVAFF
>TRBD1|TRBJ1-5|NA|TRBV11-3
TGTGCCAGCAGCTCGAAGATCGTCCCGGGACAGGGGTTGGATCAGCCCCAGCATTTT
CASSSKIVPGQGLDQPQHF
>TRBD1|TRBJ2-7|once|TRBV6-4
TGTGCCAGCAGCGTCGAACAGGGGGGCGAGCAGTACTTC
CASSVEQGGEQYF
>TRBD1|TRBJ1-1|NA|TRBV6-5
TGTGCCAGCAGCCAAAGGACAGGGGGCCAACAAGGAGCTTTCTTT
CASSQRTGGQQGAFF
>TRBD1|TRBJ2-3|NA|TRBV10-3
TGTGCCATAGCGACAGGGGCTAGCACAGATACGCAGTATTTT
CAIATGASTDTQYF
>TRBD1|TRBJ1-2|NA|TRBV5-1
TGCGCCAGCAGCCCCGGGACAGGGGTCCCCTCTGACTATGGCTACACCTTC
CASSPGTGVPSDYGYTF
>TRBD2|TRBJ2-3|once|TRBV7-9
TGTGCCAGCAGCCTAGGACTAGCGGGGGGGCCCATAGATACGCAGTATTTT
CASSLGLAGGPIDTQYF
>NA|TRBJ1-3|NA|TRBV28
TGTGCCAGCACCTCAGGGACTGCTACCTCTGGAAACACCATATATTTT
CASTSGTATSGNTIYF
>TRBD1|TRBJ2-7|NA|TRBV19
TGTGCCAGTAGTACCGGGACAGGGGTGACCTACGAGCAGTACTTC
CASSTGTGVTYEQYF
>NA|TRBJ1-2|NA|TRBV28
TGTGCCAGCAGTAAGAGGATGAACTATGGCTACACCTTC
CASSKRMNYGYTF
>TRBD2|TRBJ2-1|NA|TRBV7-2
TGTGCCAGCAGTACCCTTCGGCGGGGGGGCAATGAGCAGTTCTTC
CASSTLRRGGNEQFF
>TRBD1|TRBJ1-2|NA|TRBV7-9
TGTGCCAGCACCCTAGGACAGGGCTATAACTATGGCTACACCTTC
CASTLGQGYNYGYTF
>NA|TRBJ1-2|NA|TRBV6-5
TGTGCCAGCAGTTACTTTCTTGCGGGGGCCAGCGGCTACACCTTC
CASSYFLAGASGYTF
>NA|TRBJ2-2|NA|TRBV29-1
TGCAGCGTAACAAGGACAGCGAACACCGGGGAGCTGTTTTTT
CSVTRTANTGELFF
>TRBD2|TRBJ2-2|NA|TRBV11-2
TGTGCCAGCAGCCCGCGGACTAGCGGGAACACCGGGGAGCTGTTTTTT
CASSPRTSGNTGELFF
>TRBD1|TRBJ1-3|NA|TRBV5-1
TGCGCCAGCATCTATTCCAGGGGGCGAAACACCATATATTTT
CASIYSRGRNTIYF
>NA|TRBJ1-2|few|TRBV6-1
TGTGCCAGCAGTGGGGTGGCAGACCGGGGCTATGGCTACACCTTC
CASSGVADRGYGYTF
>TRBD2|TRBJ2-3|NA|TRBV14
TGTGCCAGCAGCCAAGAACTAGCGGGGCCCACAGATACGCAGTATTTT
CASSQELAGPTDTQYF
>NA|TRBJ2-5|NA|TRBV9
TGTGCCAGCAGCATCCGGTCGACAGGCATAGAGACCCAGTACTTC
CASSIRSTGIETQYF
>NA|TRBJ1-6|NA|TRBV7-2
TGTGCCAGCAGCTTAGAGCCGGGATATAATTCACCCCTCCACTTT
CASSLEPGYNSPLHF
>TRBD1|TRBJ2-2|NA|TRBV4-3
TGCGCCAGCAGCCAAGATAGTTATATAGGGACAGACATAGCCGGGGAGCTGTTTTTT
CASSQDSYIGTDIAGELFF
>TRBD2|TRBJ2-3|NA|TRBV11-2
TGTGCCAGCAGCTCCATGAGGACTAGCAGCACAGATACGCAGTATTTT
CASSSMRTSSTDTQYF
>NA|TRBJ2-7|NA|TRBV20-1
TGCAGTGCAACGGCCCGGGACGAGCAGTACTTC
CSATARDEQYF
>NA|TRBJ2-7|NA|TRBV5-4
TGTGCCAGCAGCTTGGGGGGGGGCCTCCCCCACGAGCAGTACTTC
CASSLGGGLPHEQYF
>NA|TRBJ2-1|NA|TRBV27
TGTGCCAGCAGTTTAGAAGGGACTTCCTACAATGAGCAGTTCTTC
CASSLEGTSYNEQFF
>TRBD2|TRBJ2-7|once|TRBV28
TGTGCCAGCTACGCTCCGGGACTAGGCGGCGAGCAGTACTTC
CASYAPGLGGEQYF
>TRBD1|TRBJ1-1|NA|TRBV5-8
TGTGCCAGCAGCTTGGTCTCCCTCAGGGGGGAAACTGAAGCTTTCTTT
CASSLVSLRGETEAFF
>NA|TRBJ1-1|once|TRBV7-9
TGTGCCAGCAGCACCCTCCGGGGGAAGCGTAACACTGAAGCTTTCTTT
CASSTLRGKRNTEAFF
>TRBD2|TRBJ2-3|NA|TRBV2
TGTGCCAGCAGGTCGCCGGGACTAGCGGGGGGCCCCCCTAGCACAGATACGCAGTATTTT
CASRSPGLAGGPPSTDTQYF
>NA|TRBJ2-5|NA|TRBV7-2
TGTGCCAGCAGCTTACGCCGAGGAGAGACCCAGTACTTC
CASSLRRGETQYF
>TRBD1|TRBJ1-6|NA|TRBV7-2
TGTGCCAGCAGCTTAGCAATCCGGGACAGTAATTCACCCCTCCACTTT
CASSLAIRDSNSPLHF
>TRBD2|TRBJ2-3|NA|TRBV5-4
TGTGCCAGCAGCTTAGGTAGCGGGGGGGGCACAGATACGCAGTATTTT
CASSLGSGGGTDTQYF
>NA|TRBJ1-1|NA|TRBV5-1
TGCGCCAGCAGCTTGTCCACACCAAACACTGAAGCTTTCTTT
CASSLSTPNTEAFF
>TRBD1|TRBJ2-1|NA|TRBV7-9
TGTGCCAGCAGTAACTACCCCCCCGGGACAGTGAGGCATGAGCAGTTCTTC
CASSNYPPGTVRHEQFF
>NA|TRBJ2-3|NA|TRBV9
TGTGCCAGCAGCGTAGCTGCCGGGAGCGGGACAGATACGCAGTATTTT
CASSVAAGSGTDTQYF
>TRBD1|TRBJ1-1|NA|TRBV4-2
TGTGCCAGCAGCCTCCAGGGAAGACTAAGACAGGGCGGTAACACTGAAGCTTTCTTT
CASSLQGRLRQGGNTEAFF
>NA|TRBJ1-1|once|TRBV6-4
TGTGCCAGCAGCTTAGAAGCGAACACTGAAGCTTTCTTT
CASSLEANTEAFF
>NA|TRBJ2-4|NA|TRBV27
TGTGCCAGCAGTTTACAGGGGGGTAGAACCAAAAACATTCAGTACTTC
CASSLQGGRTKNIQYF
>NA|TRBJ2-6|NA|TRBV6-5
TGTGCCAGCAGTCACAGATCTGGGGCCAACGTCCTGACTTTC
CASSHRSGANVLTF
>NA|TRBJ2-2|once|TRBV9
TGTGCCAGCAGCCTCAGGGGCACCGGGGAGCTGTTTTTT
CASSLRGTGELFF
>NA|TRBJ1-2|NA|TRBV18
TGTGCCAGCTCACCTCTGGGGGCATTCTATGGCTACACCTTC
CASSPLGAFYGYTF
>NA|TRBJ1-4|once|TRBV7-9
TGTGCCAGCAGCGCCGGGATCGTTACTAATGAAAAACTGTTTTTT
CASSAGIVTNEKLFF
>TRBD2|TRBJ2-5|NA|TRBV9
TGTGCCAGCAGCCCGAGGACTAGCGGGAGGTGGGGGGCAGAGACCCAGTACTTC
CASSPRTSGRWGAETQYF
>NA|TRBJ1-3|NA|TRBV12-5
TGTGCTAGTGGCCACGGGGGGGGAAACACCATATATTTT
CASGHGGGNTIYF
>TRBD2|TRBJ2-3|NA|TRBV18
TGTGCCAGCTCACGGGGGACTAGCGGGACGACTAGCACAGATACGCAGTATTTT
CASSRGTSGTTSTDTQYF
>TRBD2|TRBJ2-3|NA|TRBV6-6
TGTGCCAGCAGTCGTCTAGCGGGGGTTGCAGATACGCAGTATTTT
CASSRLAGVADTQYF
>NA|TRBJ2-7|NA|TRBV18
TGTGCCAGCTCACTGGGACATCTCTACGAGCAGTACTTC
CASSLGHLYEQYF
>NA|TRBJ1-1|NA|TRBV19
TGTGCCAGTAGTATATTGGTGAGGGCGGGCGACACTGAAGCTTTCTTT
CASSILVRAGDTEAFF
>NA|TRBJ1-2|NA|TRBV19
TGTGCCAGTAGTATCCGGATGGGGGGTCACCTGGTTTCGGGTGGCTACACCTTC
CASSIRMGGHLVSGGYTF
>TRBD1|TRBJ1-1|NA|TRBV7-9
TGTGCCAGCAGCTTAGCGACCCCCCGACAGGGTATGAACACTGAAGCTTTCTTT
CASSLATPRQGMNTEAFF